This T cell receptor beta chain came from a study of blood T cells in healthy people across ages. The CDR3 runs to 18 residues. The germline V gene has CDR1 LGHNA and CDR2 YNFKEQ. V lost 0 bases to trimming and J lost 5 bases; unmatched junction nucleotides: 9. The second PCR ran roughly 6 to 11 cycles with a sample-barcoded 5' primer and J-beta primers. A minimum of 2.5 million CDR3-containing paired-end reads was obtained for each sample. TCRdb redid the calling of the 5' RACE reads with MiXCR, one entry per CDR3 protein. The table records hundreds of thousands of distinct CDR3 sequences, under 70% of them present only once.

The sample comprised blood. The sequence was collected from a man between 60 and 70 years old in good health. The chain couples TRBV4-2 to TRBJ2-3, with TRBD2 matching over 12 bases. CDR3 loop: CASSQDKASGGAIDTQYF. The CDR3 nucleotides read TGTGCCAGCAGCCAAGATAAGGCTAGCGGGGGGGCCATAGATACGCAGTATTTT.